Below are 3 T cell receptor beta chains sequenced from a single sample in a study of cytomegalovirus exposure and HLA in healthy donors (dated 2017 in TCRdb). Libraries came from the immunoSEQ multiplex PCR assay. For the multiplex PCR, a mixture combining 60 forward primers for TCR Vbeta segments and 13 reverse primers for TCR Jbeta segments was used. TCRdb mirrors the immuneACCESS table, restricted to in-frame sequences. Some clones are absent from its copies; in checked studies, under half trace to an unresolved V gene, and the reason for the others is unknown. The sample records around 150,000 clones, about 80% of which are singletons. Over 1.2% of the sample is taken by the ten largest. Sequencing was carried out using PBMCs. Receptors were obtained from a girl between 5 and 17 years old in good health and CMV-seropositive.

This clone was detected only a few times. The V call is TRBV7-9, the J call TRBJ2-7; D is ambiguous. The CDR3 totals 14 residues. V was pared by 1 base and J by 1 base, with 8 bases between. Germline-derived CDR1 and CDR2 are SEHNR and FQNEAQ (reference sequence). The CDR3 DNA sequence: TGTGCCAGCAGCTTAGGCCAGGCTTCCTACGAGCAGTACTTC. Protein sequence: CASSLGQASYEQYF.

This clone appeared once. The gene calls are TRBV5-1 and TRBJ1-2; possible D gene TRBD1, 5 bases. The germline V and J ends were trimmed by 3 bases and 2 bases, with 11 bases remaining between them. The germline V gene has CDR1 SGHRS and CDR2 YFSETQ. The CDR3 runs to 14 residues. The CDR3 reads CASSWEGSNYGYTF. CDR3 DNA sequence: TGCGCCAGCAGCTGGGAGGGGTCCAACTATGGCTACACCTTC.

This chain links TRBV29-1 with TRBJ1-1; D not certain. The CDR3 runs 13 residues. CDR1 and CDR2 (germline): SQVTM, ANQGSEA. With 2 bases removed from V and 0 bases from J, the gap between germline ends came to 7 bases. CDR3 residues: CSVETRLNTEAFF. The CDR3 DNA reads TGCAGCGTTGAAACTAGGTTGAACACTGAAGCTTTCTTT. The full variable domain, completed using reference TRBV29-1 and TRBJ1-1, is SAVISQKPSRDICQRGTSLTIQCQVDSQVTMMFWYRQQPGQSLTLIATANQGSEATYESGFVIDKFPISRPNLTFSTLTVSNMSPEDSSIYLCSVETRLNTEAFFGQGTRLTVV.